The 14 T cell receptor beta chains reported below all come from one sample, sequenced in a study of a mutant IDH1 vaccine in newly diagnosed glioma (dated by TCRdb to about 2021). Antigens for these TCRs are unknown. Per the publication, the time point label means: week 23, last vaccination. A 20-mer mutant IDH1 peptide at 300 micrograms in Montanide made up each vaccine dose, which was injected subcutaneously together with topical imiquimod. Libraries were constructed by the immunoSEQ multiplex PCR assay. Held by TCRdb, this immuneACCESS table contains in-frame sequences only and omits some clones. Under half of the omission traces to an unresolved V gene where checked; the cause of the rest is unknown. A total of over 40,000 clones appear in this sample, about four fifths of them only once. The ten biggest clones cover 6.3% of the sample. This specimen was PBMCs, taken from a glioma patient whose treatment included an IDH1 peptide vaccine. Receptors originate from a woman aged 40 to 49 with glioma. Some clones in this sample may be carry-over from other donors' samples.

This clone was observed a handful of times. J is TRBJ1-1 and V is TRBV10-3, with D unresolved. The V gene lost 1 base and the J gene lost 3 bases, with 3 bases spanning the gap. The CDR3 extends over 12 amino acids. The germline CDR1 and CDR2 sequences are ENHRY and SYGVKD. CDR3 nucleotides: TGTGCCATCAGTGAGTACTACACTGAAGCTTTCTTT. Translation gives CAISEYYTEAFF.

V and J are TRBV6-5 and TRBJ1-3, with TRBD1 matching 7 bases. The V segment lost 8 bases and the J segment 0 bases; nucleotides outside the gene matches: 7. Germline loops: CDR1 MNHEY, CDR2 SVGAGI. The length of the CDR3 is 15 residues. DNA of the CDR3: TGTGCCAGCGGGGCAGGGGGGATCTCTGGAAACACCATATATTTT. It encodes CASGAGGISGNTIYF.

The V and J genes are TRBV29-1 and TRBJ2-3, with D possibly being TRBD2 (5 bases). The germline V gene has CDR1 SQVTM and CDR2 ANQGSEA. V was cut by 8 bases and J by 4 bases, with 13 bases left in between. This CDR3 spans 12 amino acids. CDR3 amino acids: CSIGLLSDTQYF. The CDR3, as DNA: TGCAGCATCGGACTTCTTTCAGATACGCAGTATTTT.

This rearrangement joins TRBV6-6 to TRBJ1-2; D may be TRBD1 (5 bases). Germline loops: CDR1 MNHNY, CDR2 SVGAGI (reference sequence). Trimming took off 6 bases at V and 3 bases at J, with 8 bases between the two ends. CDR3 length equals 12 residues. CDR3 amino acids: CASRMTDYGYTF. The CDR3, as DNA: TGTGCCAGCAGGATGACAGACTATGGCTACACCTTC.

This chain's CDR3 is CASSPGGSSYNEQFF. The CDR3 DNA sequence: TGCGCCAGCAGCCCAGGGGGGAGCTCCTACAATGAGCAGTTCTTC. V usage is TRBV5-1 and J usage is TRBJ2-1; D possibly corresponds to TRBD1 (7 bases). The CDR3 extends over 15 amino acids. Germline V gene data show CDR1 as SGHRS and CDR2 as YFSETQ. The germline V and J ends were trimmed by 4 bases and 0 bases, with 11 bases remaining between them.

The chain is built from TRBV5-5 and TRBJ2-7, with 9 bases lining up with TRBD1. CDR1 is SGHKS, CDR2 YYEKEE, per germline (reference sequence). This CDR3 region has 13 residues. V dropped 4 bases and J dropped 6; count of bases not matched to a gene: 5. The DNA for the CDR3 is TGTGCCAGCAGCAGCCGGGACAGGGTCGAGCAGTACTTC. This sequence encodes CASSSRDRVEQYF.

This rearrangement joins TRBV12-5 to TRBJ1-1; TRBD1 agrees at 7 bases. Germline assignment: CDR1 LGHNT and CDR2 FRNRAP. This CDR3 region has 11 residues. V lost 5 bases to trimming and J lost 9 bases; unmatched junction nucleotides: 3. The CDR3 sequence: CASGVDRKAFF. CDR3 coding DNA: TGTGCTAGTGGTGTGGACAGGAAAGCTTTCTTT.

The chain couples TRBV5-1 to TRBJ2-2, with a tentative D call TRBD1 (5 bases). The CDR3 totals 17 residues. V lost 1 base, J lost 4 bases, and 17 bases lay in between. The germline V gene encodes CDR1 SGHRS and CDR2 YFSETQ. CDR3 sequence: CASSLFRGGRSTGELFF. The CDR3 DNA follows: TGCGCCAGCAGCTTGTTTAGGGGCGGACGATCCACCGGGGAGCTGTTTTTT.

This clone came up a few times. The chain combines TRBV2 with TRBJ2-3; 10 positions match TRBD1. The CDR3 sequence is 15 residues long. Germline lookup yields CDR1 SNHLY and CDR2 FYNNEI. With 7 bases clipped from V and 5 bases from J, the junction kept 9 bases outside the gene matches. CDR3 in DNA: TGTGCCAGCATGGGACGAGACAGGGGGCAAGATACGCAGTATTTT. Encoded protein: CASMGRDRGQDTQYF.

This rearrangement joins TRBV6-4 to TRBJ2-5; TRBD2 agrees at 13 bases. The CDR3 contains 17 residues. Germline V gene sequence: CDR1 MRHNA, CDR2 SNTAGT. With 1 base clipped from V and 5 bases from J, the junction kept 7 bases outside the gene matches. The CDR3 DNA follows: TGTGCCAGCAGTGACTTCACTAGCGGGGGGGCTTGGGAGACCCAGTACTTC. This gives the protein CASSDFTSGGAWETQYF.

The chain employs TRBV6-5 and TRBJ1-2; the match to TRBD1 covers 8 bases. Germline lookup yields CDR1 MNHEY and CDR2 SVGAGI. V shed 2 bases, J shed 7 bases, and the junction held 9 bases outside the gene matches. CDR3 size: 15 residues. CDR3 sequence (DNA): TGTGCCAGCAGTTACGAGGGGACAGGATTGGGTGGCTACACCTTC. This encodes CASSYEGTGLGGYTF.

The rearrangement uses TRBV30 and TRBJ1-2; 10 bases line up with TRBD1. J lost 10 bases, V lost 0 bases, and 2 bases had no gene match. The CDR3 has 12 residues. CDR1 GTSNPN and CDR2 SVGIG come from the germline V gene (reference sequence). CDR3: CAWSVGTGVYTF. The CDR3 DNA reads as TGTGCCTGGAGTGTGGGGACAGGGGTCTACACCTTC.

This chain links TRBV5-1 with TRBJ2-3; D possibly uses TRBD1 or TRBD2 (6 bases each). With 0 bases removed from V and 0 bases from J, the gap between germline ends came to 8 bases. The CDR3 is 15 amino acids. Per germline, CDR1 SGHRS and CDR2 YFSETQ. This chain's CDR3 is CASSLEGGSTDTQYF. The DNA of the CDR3 is TGCGCCAGCAGCTTGGAGGGGGGTAGCACAGATACGCAGTATTTT. Using reference TRBV5-1 and TRBJ2-3 for the parts outside the CDR3, the full variable domain is KAGVTQTPRYLIKTRGQQVTLSCSPISGHRSVSWYQQTPGQGLQFLFEYFSETQRNKGNFPGRFSGRQFSNSRSEMNVSTLELGDSALYLCASSLEGGSTDTQYFGPGTRLTVL.

The chain joins TRBV5-4 to TRBJ2-7; 9 nucleotides agree with TRBD2. With V trimmed by 2 bases and J by 2 bases, 8 bases remained unmatched. The germline CDR1 and CDR2 sequences are SGHNT and YYREEE (reference sequence). This CDR3 has 16 residues. The CDR3 protein is CASSFFETSGPYEQYF. Here the CDR3 DNA reads TGTGCCAGCAGCTTTTTTGAGACTAGCGGTCCCTACGAGCAGTACTTC.